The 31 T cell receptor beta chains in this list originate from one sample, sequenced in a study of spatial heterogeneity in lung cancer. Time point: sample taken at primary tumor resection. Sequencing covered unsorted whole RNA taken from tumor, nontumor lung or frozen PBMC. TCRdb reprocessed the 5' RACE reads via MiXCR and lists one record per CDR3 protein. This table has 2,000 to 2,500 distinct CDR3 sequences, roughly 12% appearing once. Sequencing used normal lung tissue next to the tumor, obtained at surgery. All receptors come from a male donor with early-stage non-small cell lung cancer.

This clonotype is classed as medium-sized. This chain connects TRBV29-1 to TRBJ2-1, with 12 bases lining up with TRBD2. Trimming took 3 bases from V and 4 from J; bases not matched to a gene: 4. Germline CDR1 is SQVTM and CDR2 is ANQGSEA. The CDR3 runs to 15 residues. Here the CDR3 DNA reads TGCAGCGTTGACGAGACTAGCGGGAGTTACAATGAGCAGTTCTTC. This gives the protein CSVDETSGSYNEQFF.

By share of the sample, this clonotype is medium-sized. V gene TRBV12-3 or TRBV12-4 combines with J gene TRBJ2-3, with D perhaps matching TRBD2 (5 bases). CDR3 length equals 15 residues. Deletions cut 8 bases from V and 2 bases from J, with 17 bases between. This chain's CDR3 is CASRRGKADTDTQYF. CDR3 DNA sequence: TGTGCCAGCCGCAGAGGGAAAGCTGACACAGATACGCAGTATTTT.

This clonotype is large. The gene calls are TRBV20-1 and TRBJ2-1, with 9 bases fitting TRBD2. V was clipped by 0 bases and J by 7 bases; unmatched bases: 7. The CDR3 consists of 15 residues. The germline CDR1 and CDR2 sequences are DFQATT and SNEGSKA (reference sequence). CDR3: CSARDKTSGYNEQFF. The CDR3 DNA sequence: TGCAGTGCTAGAGATAAAACTAGCGGGTATAATGAGCAGTTCTTC.

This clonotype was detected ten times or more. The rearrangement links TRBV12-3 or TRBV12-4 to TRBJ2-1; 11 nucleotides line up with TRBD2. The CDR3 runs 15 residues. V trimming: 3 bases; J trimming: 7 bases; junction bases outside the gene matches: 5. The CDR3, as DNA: TGTGCCAGCAGTTTTCGGACTAGCGGGTCTAATGAGCAGTTCTTC. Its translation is CASSFRTSGSNEQFF.

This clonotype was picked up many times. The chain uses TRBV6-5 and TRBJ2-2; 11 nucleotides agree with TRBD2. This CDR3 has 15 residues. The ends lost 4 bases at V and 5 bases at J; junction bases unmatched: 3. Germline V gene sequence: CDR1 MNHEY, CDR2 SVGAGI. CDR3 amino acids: CASSLLAGVTGELFF. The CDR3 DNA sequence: TGTGCCAGCAGTTTACTAGCGGGAGTAACCGGGGAGCTGTTTTTT.

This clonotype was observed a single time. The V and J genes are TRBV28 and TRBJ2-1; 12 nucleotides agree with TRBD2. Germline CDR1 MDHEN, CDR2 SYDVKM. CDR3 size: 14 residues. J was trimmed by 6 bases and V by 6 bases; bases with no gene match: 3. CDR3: CASSRLAGANEQFF. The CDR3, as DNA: TGTGCCAGCAGCCGACTAGCGGGAGCCAATGAGCAGTTCTTC.

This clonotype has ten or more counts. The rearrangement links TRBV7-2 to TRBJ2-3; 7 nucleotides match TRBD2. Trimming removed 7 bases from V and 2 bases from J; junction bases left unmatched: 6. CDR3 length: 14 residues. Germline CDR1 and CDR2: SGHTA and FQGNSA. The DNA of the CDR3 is TGTGCCAGCAAAATAGCGGGCCCCACAGATACGCAGTATTTT. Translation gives CASKIAGPTDTQYF.

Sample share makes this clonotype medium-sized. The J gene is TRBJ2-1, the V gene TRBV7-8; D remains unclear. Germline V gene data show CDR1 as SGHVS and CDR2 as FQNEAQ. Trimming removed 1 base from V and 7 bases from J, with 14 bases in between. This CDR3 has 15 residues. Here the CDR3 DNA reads TGTGCCAGCAGCTTAGTAGAACAGAGGATGAATGAGCAGTTCTTC. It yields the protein CASSLVEQRMNEQFF.

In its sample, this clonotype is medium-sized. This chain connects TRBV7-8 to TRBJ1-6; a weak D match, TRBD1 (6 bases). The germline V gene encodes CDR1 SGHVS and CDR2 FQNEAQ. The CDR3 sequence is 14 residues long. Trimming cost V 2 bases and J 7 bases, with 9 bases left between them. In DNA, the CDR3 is TGTGCCAGCAGCTTAAGGCAGGGGAATTCACCCCTCCACTTT. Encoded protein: CASSLRQGNSPLHF.

The CDR3, as DNA: TGTGCCAGCGGGCCAGGGATGCGGGGAGAGACCCAGTACTTC. Its translation is CASGPGMRGETQYF. This rearrangement joins TRBV7-6 to TRBJ2-5, with D tentatively TRBD2 (6 bases). Germline V gene data show CDR1 as SGHVS and CDR2 as FNYEAQ. Trimming removed 8 bases at V and 4 bases at J, with 17 bases between. The CDR3 is 14 amino acids.

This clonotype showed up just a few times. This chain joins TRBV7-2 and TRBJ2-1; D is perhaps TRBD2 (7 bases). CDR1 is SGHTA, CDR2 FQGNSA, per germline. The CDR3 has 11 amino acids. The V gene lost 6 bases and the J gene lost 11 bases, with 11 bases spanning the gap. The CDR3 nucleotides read TGTGCCAGCAGAGGGGGGGATCAGCAGTTCTTC. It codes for CASRGGDQQFF.

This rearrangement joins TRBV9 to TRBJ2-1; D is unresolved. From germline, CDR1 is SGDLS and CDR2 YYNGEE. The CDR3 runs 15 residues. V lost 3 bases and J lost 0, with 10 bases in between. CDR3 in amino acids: CASSAAPSSYNEQFF. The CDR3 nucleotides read TGTGCCAGCAGCGCAGCTCCGAGCTCCTACAATGAGCAGTTCTTC.

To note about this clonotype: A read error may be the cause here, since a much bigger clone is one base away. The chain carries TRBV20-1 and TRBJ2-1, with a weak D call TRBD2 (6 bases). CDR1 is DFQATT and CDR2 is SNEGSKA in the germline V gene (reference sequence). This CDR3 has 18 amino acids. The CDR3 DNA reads TGCAGTGCTAGAGATGTCTCGGGGCGGGGAGTCTTCTACAATAAGCAGTTCTTC. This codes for CSARDVSGRGVFYNKQFF.

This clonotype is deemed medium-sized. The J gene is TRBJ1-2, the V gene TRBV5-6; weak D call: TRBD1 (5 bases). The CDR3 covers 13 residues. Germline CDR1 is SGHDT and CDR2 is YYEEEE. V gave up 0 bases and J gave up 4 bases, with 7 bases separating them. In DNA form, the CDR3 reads TGTGCCAGCAGCTTGGAGGGGACCTATGGCTACACCTTC. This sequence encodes CASSLEGTYGYTF. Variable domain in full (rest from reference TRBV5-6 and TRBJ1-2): DAGVTQSPTHLIKTRGQQVTLRCSPKSGHDTVSWYQQALGQGPQFIFQYYEEEERQRGNFPDRFSGHQFPNYSSELNVNALLLGDSALYLCASSLEGTYGYTFGSGTRLTVV.

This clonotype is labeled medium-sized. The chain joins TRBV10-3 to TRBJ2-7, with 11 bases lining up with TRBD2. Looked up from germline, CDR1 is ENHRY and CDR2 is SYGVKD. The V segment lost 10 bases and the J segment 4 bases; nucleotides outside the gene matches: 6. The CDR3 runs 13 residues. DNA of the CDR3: TGTGCCACCGGGACTAGCGGAGTTTACGAGCAGTACTTC. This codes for CATGTSGVYEQYF.

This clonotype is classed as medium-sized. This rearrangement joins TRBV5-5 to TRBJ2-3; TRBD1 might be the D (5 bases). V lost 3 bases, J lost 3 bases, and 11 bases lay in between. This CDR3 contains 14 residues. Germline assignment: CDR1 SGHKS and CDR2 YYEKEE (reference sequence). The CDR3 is CASSSGHRTDTQYF. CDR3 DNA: TGTGCCAGCAGCTCCGGACATAGGACAGATACGCAGTATTTT.

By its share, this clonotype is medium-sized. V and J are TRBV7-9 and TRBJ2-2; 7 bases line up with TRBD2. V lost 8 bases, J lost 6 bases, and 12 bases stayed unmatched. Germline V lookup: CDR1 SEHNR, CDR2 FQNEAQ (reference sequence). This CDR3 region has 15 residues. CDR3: CASSRWTSSSGELFF. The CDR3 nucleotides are TGTGCCAGCTCCCGGTGGACTAGTTCTTCCGGGGAGCTGTTTTTT.

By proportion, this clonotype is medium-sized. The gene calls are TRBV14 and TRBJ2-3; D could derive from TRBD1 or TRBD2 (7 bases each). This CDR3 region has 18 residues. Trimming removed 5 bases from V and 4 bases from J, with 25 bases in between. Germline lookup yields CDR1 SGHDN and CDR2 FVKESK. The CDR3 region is CASSSRQGGSLSADTQYF. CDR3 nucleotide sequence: TGTGCCAGCAGCTCCAGACAGGGAGGGTCTCTCAGCGCAGATACGCAGTATTTT.

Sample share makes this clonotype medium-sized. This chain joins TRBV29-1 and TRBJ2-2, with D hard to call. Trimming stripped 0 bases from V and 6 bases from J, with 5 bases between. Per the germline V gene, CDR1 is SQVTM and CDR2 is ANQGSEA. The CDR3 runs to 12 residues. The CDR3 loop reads CSVEEPAGELFF. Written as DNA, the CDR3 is TGCAGCGTTGAAGAGCCTGCCGGGGAGCTGTTTTTT.

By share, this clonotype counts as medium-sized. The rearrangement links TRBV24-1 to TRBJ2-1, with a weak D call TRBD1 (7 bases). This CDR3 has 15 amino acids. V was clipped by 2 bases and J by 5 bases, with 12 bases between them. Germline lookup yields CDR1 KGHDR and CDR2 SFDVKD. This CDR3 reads CATSDSGRGDNEQFF. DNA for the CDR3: TGTGCCACCAGTGATTCGGGCAGGGGGGACAATGAGCAGTTCTTC.

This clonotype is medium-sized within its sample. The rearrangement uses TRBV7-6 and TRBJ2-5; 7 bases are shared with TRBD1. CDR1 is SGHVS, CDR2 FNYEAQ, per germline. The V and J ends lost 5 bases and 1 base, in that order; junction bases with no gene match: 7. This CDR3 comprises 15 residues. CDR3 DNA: TGTGCCAGCAGCCGAATGGGACAGCGCCAAGAGACCCAGTACTTC. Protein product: CASSRMGQRQETQYF.

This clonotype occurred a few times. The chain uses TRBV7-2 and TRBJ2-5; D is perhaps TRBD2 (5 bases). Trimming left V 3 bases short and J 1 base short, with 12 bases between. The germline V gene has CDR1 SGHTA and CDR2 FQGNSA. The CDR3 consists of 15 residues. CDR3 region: CASSFLKRRQETQYF. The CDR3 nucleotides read TGTGCCAGCAGCTTTTTAAAGCGGCGCCAAGAGACCCAGTACTTC.

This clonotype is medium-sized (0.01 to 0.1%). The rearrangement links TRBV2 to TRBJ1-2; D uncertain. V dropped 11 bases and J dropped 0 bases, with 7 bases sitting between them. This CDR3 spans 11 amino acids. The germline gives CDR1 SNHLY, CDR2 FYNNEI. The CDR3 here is CAVGANYGYTF. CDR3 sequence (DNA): TGTGCCGTTGGAGCTAACTATGGCTACACCTTC. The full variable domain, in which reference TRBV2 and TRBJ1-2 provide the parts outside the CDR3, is EPEVTQTPSHQVTQMGQEVILRCVPISNHLYFYWYRQILGQKVEFLVSFYNNEISEKSEIFDDQFSVERPDGSNFTLKIRSTKLEDSAMYFCAVGANYGYTFGSGTRLTVV.

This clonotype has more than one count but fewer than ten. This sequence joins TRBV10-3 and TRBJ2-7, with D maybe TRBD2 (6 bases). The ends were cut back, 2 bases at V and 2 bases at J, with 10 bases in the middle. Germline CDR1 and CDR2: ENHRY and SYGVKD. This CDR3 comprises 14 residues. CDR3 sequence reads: CAISEGTSTYEQYF. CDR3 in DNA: TGTGCCATCAGTGAGGGGACTTCGACCTACGAGCAGTACTTC.

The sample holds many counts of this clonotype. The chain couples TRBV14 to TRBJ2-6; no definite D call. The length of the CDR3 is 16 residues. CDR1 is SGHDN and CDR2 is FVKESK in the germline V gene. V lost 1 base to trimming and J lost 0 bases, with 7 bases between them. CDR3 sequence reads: CASSQGGYSGANVLTF. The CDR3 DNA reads TGTGCCAGCAGCCAAGGCGGCTACTCTGGGGCCAACGTCCTGACTTTC.

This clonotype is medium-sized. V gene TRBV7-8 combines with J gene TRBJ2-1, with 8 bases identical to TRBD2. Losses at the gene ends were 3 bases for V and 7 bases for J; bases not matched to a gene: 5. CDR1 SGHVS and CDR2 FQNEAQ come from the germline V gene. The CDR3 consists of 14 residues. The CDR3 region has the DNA TGTGCCAGCAGCTTCCGGGGGGGTGGTAATGAGCAGTTCTTC. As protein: CASSFRGGGNEQFF. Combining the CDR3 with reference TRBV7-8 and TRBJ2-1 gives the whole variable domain GAGVSQSPRYKVAKRGQDVALRCDPISGHVSLFWYQQALGQGPEFLTYFQNEAQLDKSGLPSDRFFAERPEGSVSTLKIQRTQQEDSAVYLCASSFRGGGNEQFFGPGTRLTVL.

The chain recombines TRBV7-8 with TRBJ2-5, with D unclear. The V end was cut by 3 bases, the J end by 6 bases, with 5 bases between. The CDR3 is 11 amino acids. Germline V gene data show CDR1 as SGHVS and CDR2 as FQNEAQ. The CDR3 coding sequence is TGTGCCAGCAGCTTTATAAAGACCCAGTACTTC. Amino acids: CASSFIKTQYF.

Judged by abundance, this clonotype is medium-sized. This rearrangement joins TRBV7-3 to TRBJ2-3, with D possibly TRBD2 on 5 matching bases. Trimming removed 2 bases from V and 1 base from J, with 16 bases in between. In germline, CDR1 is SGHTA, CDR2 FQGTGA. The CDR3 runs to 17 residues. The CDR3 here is CASSLLGRTRGTDTQYF. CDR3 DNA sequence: TGTGCCAGCAGCTTACTAGGGAGAACCCGGGGCACAGATACGCAGTATTTT. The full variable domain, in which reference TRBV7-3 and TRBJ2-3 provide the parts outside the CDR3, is GAGVSQTPSNKVTEKGKYVELRCDPISGHTALYWYRQSLGQGPEFLIYFQGTGAADDSGLPNDRFFAVRPEGSVSTLKIQRTERGDSAVYLCASSLLGRTRGTDTQYFGPGTRLTVL.

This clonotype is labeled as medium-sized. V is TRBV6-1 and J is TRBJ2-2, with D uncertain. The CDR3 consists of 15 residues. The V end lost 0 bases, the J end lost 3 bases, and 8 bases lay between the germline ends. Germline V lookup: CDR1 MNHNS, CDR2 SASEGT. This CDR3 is CASSEAPGYTGELFF. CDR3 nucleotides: TGTGCCAGCAGTGAAGCGCCAGGCTACACCGGGGAGCTGTTTTTT.

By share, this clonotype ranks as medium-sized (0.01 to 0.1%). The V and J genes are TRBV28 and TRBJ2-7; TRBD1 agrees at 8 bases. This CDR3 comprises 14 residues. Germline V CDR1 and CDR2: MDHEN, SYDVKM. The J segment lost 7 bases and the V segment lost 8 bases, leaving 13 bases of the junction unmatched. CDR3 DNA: TGTGCCAGCCGTGTGGGGCAGGGGGCGCGAGAGCAGTACTTC. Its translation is CASRVGQGAREQYF. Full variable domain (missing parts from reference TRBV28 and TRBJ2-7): DVKVTQSSRYLVKRTGEKVFLECVQDMDHENMFWYRQDPGLGLRLIYFSYDVKMKEKGDIPEGYSVSREKKERFSLILESASTNQTSMYLCASRVGQGAREQYFGPGTRLTVT.

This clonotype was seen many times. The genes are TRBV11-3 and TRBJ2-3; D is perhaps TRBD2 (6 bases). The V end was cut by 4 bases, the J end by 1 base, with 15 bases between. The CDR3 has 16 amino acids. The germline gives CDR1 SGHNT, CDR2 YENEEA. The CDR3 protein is CASSSPGTGGTDTQYF. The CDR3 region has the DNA TGTGCCAGCAGCTCCCCTGGGACGGGGGGCACAGATACGCAGTATTTT.